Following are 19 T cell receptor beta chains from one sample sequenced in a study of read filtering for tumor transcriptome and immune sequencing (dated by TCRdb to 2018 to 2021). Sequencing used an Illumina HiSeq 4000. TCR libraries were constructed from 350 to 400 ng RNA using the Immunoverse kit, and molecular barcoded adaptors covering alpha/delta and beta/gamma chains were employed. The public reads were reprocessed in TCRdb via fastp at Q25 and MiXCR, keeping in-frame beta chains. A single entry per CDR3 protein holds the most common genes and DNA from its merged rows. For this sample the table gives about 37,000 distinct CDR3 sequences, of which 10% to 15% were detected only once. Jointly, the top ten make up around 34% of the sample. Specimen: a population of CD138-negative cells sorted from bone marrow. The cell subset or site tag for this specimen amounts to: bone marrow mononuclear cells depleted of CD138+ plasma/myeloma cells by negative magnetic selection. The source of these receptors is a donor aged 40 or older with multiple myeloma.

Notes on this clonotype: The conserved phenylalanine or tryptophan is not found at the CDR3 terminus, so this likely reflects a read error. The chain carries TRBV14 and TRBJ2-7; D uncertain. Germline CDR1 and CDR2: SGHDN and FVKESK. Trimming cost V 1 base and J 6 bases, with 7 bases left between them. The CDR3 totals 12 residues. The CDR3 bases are TGTGCCAGCAGCCAAGTTGGGGTCGAGCAGTACCTC. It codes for CASSQVGVEQYL.

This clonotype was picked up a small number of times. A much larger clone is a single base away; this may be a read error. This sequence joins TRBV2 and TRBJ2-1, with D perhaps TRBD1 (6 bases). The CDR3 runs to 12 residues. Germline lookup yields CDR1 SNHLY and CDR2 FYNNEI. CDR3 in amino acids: CASRGQHNGQFF. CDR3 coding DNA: TGTGCCAGCAGAGGACAGCACAATGGGCAGTTCTTC.

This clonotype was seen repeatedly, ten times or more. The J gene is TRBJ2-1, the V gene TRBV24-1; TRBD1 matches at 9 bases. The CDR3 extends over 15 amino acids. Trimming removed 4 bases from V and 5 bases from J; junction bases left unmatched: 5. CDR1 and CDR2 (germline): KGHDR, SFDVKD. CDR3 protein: CATSDPTGGHNEQFF. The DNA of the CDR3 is TGTGCCACCAGTGACCCCACAGGGGGCCACAATGAGCAGTTCTTC.

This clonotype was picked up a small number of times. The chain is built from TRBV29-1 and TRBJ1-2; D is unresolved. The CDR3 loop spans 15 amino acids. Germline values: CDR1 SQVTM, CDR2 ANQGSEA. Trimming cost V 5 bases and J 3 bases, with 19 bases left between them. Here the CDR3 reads CSVCPSDCIYYGYTF. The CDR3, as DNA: TGCAGCGTTTGCCCTTCGGACTGCATATACTATGGCTACACCTTC.

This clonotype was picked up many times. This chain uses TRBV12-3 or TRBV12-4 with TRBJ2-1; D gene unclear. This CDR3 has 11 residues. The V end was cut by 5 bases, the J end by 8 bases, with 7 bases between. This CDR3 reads CASSLADEQFF. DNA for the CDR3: TGTGCCAGCAGTCTTGCAGATGAGCAGTTCTTC.

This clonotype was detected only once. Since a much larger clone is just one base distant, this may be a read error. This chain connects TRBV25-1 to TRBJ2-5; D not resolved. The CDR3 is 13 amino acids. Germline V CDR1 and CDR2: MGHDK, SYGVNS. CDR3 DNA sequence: TGTGCCAGCAGTGGAGCAGTGCAAGGGACCCAGTACTTC. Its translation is CASSGAVQGTQYF.

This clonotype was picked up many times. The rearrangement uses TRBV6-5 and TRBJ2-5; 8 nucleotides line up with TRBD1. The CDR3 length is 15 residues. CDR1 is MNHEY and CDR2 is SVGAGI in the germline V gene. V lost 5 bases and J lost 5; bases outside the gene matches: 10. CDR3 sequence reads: CASSPDRVVLETQYF. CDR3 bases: TGTGCCAGCAGTCCGGACAGGGTGGTTTTGGAGACCCAGTACTTC.

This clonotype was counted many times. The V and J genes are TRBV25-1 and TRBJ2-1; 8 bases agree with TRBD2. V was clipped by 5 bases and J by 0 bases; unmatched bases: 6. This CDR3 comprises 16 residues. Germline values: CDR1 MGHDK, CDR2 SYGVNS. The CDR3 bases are TGTGCCAGCAGTCCCTCAAGCGGGGGCTCCTACAATGAGCAGTTCTTC. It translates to CASSPSSGGSYNEQFF. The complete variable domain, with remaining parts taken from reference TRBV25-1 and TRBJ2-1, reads EADIYQTPRYLVIGTGKKITLECSQTMGHDKMYWYQQDPGMELHLIHYSYGVNSTEKGDLSSESTVSRIRTEHFPLTLESARPSHTSQYLCASSPSSGGSYNEQFFGPGTRLTVL.

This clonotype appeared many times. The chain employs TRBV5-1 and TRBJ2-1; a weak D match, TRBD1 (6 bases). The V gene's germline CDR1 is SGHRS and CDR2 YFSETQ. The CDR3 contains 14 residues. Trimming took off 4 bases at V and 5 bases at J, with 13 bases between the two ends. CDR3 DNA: TGCGCCAGCAGCCCTGGGACACTCAACAATGAGCAGTTCTTC. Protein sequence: CASSPGTLNNEQFF. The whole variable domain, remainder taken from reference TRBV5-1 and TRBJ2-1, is KAGVTQTPRYLIKTRGQQVTLSCSPISGHRSVSWYQQTPGQGLQFLFEYFSETQRNKGNFPGRFSGRQFSNSRSEMNVSTLELGDSALYLCASSPGTLNNEQFFGPGTRLTVL.

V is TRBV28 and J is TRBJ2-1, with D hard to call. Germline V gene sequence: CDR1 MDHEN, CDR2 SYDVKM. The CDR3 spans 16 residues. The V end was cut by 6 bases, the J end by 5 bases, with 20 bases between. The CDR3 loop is CASSELDGRSDNEQFF. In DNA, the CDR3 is TGTGCCAGCAGCGAACTTGACGGTCGGTCGGACAATGAGCAGTTCTTC.

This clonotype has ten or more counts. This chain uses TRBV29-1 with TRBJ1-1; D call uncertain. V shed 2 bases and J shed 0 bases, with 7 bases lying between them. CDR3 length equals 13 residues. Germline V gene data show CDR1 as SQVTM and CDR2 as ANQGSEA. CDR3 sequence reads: CSVEQRLNTEAFF. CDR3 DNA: TGCAGCGTTGAACAGCGATTGAACACTGAAGCTTTCTTT.

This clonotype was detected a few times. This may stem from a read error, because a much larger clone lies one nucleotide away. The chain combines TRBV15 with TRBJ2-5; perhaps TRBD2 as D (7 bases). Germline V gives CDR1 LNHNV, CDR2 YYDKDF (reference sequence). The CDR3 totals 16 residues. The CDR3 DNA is TGTGCCACCAGCAGAGAGGGGGCGGGGGAGCGAGAGGCCCAGTACTTC. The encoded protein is CATSREGAGEREAQYF.

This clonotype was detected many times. CDR3 amino acids: CASRSRRGDYEQYF. CDR3 DNA: TGTGCCAGTCGCAGCAGACGGGGAGATTACGAGCAGTACTTC. V gene TRBV19 combines with J gene TRBJ2-7; maybe TRBD2 (5 bases). Germline CDR1 LNHDA, CDR2 SQIVND (reference sequence). The V end lost 8 bases, the J end lost 4 bases, and 18 bases lay between the germline ends. This CDR3 spans 14 amino acids. The variable domain in full, completed from reference TRBV19 and TRBJ2-7, reads DGGITQSPKYLFRKEGQNVTLSCEQNLNHDAMYWYRQDPGQGLRLIYYSQIVNDFQKGDIAEGYSVSREKKESFPLTVTSAQKNPTAFYLCASRSRRGDYEQYFGPGTRLTVT.

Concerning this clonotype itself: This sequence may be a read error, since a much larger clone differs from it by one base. The CDR3 protein is CASSQGGGIEAFF. In DNA, the CDR3 is TGCGCCAGCAGCCAAGGTGGGGGCATTGAAGCTTTCTTT. The chain is built from TRBV4-1 and TRBJ1-1; D perhaps matches TRBD1 (6 bases). Trimming cost V 1 base and J 7 bases, with 10 bases left between them. This CDR3 contains 13 residues. Per the germline V gene, CDR1 is MGHRA and CDR2 is YSYEKL.

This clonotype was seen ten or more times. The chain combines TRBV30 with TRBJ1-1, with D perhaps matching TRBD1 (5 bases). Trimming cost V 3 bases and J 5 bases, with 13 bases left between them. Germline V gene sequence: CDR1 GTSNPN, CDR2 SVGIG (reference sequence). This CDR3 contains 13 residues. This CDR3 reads CAWRGQGGTEAFF. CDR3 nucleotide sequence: TGTGCCTGGAGGGGGCAGGGAGGAACTGAAGCTTTCTTT.

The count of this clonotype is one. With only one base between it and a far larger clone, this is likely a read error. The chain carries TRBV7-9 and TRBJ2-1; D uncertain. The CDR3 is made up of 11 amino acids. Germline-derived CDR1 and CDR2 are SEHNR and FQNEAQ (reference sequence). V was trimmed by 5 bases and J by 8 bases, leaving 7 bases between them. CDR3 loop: CASSPSHEQFF. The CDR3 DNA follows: TGTGCCAGCAGCCCGAGCCATGAGCAGTTCTTC. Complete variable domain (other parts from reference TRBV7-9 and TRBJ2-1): DTGVSQNPRHKITKRGQNVTFRCDPISEHNRLYWYRQTLGQGPEFLTYFQNEAQLEKSRLLSDRFSAERPKGSFSTLEIQRTEQGDSAMYLCASSPSHEQFFGPGTRLTVL.

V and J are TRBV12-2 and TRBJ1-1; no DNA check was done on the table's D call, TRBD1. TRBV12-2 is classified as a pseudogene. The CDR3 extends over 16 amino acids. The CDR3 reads CASHSRDGAMNTEAFF. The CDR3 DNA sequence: TGTGCAAGTCACTCCCGGGACGGAGCGATGAACACTGAAGCTTTCTTT.

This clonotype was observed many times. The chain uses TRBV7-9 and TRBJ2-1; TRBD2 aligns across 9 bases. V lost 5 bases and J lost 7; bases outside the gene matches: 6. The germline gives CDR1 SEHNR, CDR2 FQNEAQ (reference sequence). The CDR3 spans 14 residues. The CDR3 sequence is CASSPSSGENEQFF. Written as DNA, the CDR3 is TGTGCCAGCAGCCCCTCTAGCGGGGAGAATGAGCAGTTCTTC.

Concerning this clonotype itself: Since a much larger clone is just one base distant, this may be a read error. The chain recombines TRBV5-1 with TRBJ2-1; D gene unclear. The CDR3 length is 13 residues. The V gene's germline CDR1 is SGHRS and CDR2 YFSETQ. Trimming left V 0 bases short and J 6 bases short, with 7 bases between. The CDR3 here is CASSLGERNEQFF. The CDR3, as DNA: TGCGCCAGCAGCTTGGGCGAACGCAATGAGCAGTTCTTC.